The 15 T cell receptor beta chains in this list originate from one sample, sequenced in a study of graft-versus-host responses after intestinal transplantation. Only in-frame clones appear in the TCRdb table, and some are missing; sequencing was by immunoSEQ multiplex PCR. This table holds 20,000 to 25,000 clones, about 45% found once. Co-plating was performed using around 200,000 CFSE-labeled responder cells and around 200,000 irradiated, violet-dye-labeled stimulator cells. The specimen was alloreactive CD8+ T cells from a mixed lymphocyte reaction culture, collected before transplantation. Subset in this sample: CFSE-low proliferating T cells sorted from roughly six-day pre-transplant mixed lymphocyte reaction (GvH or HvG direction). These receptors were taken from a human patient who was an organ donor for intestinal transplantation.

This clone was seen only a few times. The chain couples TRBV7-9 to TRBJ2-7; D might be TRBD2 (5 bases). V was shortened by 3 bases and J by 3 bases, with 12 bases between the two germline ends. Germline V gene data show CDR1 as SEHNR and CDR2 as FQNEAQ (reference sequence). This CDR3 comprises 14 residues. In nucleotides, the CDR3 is TGTGCCAGCAGCTTGAAAGGGAGCCTCTACGAGCAGTACTTC. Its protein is CASSLKGSLYEQYF.

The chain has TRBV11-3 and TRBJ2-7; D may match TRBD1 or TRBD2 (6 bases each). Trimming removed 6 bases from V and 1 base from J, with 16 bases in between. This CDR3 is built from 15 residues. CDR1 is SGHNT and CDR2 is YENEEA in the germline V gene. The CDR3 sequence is CASRRTGANSYEQYF. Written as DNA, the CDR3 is TGTGCCAGCAGGAGGACGGGGGCCAATTCCTACGAGCAGTACTTC.

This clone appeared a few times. DNA of the CDR3: TGTGCCATCAGTGCGCCGGAGGGGGGCTCCTACAATGAGCAGTTCTTC. Protein: CAISAPEGGSYNEQFF. The chain links TRBV10-3 to TRBJ2-1; D may be TRBD1 or TRBD2 (6 bases each). Germline V CDR1 and CDR2: ENHRY, SYGVKD. This CDR3 spans 16 amino acids. The germline V and J ends were trimmed by 4 bases and 0 bases, with 13 bases remaining between them.

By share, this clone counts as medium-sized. The CDR3 here is CASSQEGPSPTYEQYF. In DNA form, the CDR3 reads TGCGCCAGCAGCCAAGAGGGGCCGTCGCCCACCTACGAGCAGTACTTC. The chain has TRBV4-1 and TRBJ2-7, with a weak D call TRBD1 (5 bases). This CDR3 region has 16 residues. Trimming removed 0 bases at V and 2 bases at J, with 14 bases between. Looked up from germline, CDR1 is MGHRA and CDR2 is YSYEKL.

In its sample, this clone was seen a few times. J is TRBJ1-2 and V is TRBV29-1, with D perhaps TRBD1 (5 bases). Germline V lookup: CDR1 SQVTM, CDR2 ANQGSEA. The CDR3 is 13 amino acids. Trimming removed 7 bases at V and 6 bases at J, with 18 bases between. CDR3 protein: CSAWGEEEDGYTF. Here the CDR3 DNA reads TGCAGCGCCTGGGGGGAGGAAGAGGATGGCTACACCTTC.

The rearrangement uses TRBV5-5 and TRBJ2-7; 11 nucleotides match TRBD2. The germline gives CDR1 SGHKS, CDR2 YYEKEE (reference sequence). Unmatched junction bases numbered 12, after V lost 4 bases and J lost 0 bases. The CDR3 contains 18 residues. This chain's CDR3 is CASSQAPQTSGASYEQYF. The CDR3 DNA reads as TGTGCCAGCAGCCAAGCTCCCCAGACTAGCGGGGCCTCCTACGAGCAGTACTTC. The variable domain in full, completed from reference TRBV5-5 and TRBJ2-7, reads DAGVTQSPTHLIKTRGQQVTLRCSPISGHKSVSWYQQVLGQGPQFIFQYYEKEERGRGNFPDRFSARQFPNYSSELNVNALLLGDSALYLCASSQAPQTSGASYEQYFGPGTRLTVT.

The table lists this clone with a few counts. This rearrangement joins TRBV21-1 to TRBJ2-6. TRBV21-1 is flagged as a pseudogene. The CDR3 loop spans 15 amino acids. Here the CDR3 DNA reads TGTGCCAGCAGCAAAGCACGCTCTGGGGCCAACGTCCTGACTTTC. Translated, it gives CASSKARSGANVLTF.

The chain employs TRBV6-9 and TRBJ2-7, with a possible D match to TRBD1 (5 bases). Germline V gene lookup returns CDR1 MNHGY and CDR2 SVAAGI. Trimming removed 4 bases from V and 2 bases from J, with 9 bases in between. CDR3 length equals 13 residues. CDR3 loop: CASSSSRAYEQYF. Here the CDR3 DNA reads TGTGCCAGCAGTTCCTCCAGGGCCTACGAGCAGTACTTC.

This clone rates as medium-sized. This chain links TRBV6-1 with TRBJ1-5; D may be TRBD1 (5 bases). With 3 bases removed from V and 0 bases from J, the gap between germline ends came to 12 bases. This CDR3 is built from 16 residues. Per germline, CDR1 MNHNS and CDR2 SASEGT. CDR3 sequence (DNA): TGTGCCAGCAGTGACGTTCAGGGATATAGCAATCAGCCCCAGCATTTT. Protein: CASSDVQGYSNQPQHF.

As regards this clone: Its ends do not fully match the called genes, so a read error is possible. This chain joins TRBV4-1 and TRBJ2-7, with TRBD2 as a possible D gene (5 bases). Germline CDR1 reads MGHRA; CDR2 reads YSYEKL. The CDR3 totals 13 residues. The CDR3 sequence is CASSEGEGYEQYF. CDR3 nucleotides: TGTGCCAGCAGCGAGGGAGAGGGCTACGAGCAGTACTTC.

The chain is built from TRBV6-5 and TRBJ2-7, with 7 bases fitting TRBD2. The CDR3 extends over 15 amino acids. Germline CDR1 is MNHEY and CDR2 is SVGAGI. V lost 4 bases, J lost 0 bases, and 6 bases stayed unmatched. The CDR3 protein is CASSLGSGLSYEQYF. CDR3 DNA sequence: TGTGCCAGCAGTTTGGGTAGCGGGCTCTCCTACGAGCAGTACTTC.

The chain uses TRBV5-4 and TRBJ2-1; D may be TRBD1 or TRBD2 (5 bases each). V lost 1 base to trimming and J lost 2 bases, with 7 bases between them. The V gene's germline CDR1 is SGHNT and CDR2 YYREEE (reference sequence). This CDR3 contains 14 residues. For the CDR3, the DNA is TGTGCCAGCAGCTTGTGGGACCCCTACAATGAGCAGTTCTTC. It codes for CASSLWDPYNEQFF.

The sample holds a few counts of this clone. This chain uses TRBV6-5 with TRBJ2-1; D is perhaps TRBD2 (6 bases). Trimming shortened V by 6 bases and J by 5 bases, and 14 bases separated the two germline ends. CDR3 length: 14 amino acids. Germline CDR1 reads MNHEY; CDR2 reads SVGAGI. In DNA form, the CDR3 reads TGTGCCAGCAGGGGCGTAGCGGCCCACAATGAGCAGTTCTTC. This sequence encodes CASRGVAAHNEQFF.

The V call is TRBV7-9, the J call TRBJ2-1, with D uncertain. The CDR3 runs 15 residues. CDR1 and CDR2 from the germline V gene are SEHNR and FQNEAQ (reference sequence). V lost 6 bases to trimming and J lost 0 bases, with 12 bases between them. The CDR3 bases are TGTGCCAGCAGACCTACCCAAAGCTCCTACAATGAGCAGTTCTTC. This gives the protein CASRPTQSSYNEQFF. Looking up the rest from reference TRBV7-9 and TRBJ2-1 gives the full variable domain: DTGVSQNPRHKITKRGQNVTFRCDPISEHNRLYWYRQTLGQGPEFLTYFQNEAQLEKSRLLSDRFSAERPKGSFSTLEIQRTEQGDSAMYLCASRPTQSSYNEQFFGPGTRLTVL.

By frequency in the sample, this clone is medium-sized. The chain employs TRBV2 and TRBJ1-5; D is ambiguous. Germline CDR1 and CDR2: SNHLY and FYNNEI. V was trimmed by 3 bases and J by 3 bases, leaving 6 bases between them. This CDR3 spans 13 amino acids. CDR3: CASSDGPNQPQHF. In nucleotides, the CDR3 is TGTGCCAGCAGTGACGGACCCAATCAGCCCCAGCATTTT.